The 5 T cell receptor beta chains in this list originate from one sample, sequenced in a study of neurological immune-mediated disorders. TCRdb fed the 5' RACE reads into MiXCR, producing one record per CDR3 protein. The data show approximately 59,000 distinct CDR3 sequences, roughly 4.9% seen once. The material sequenced was PBMCs. These receptors came from a human donor with multiple sclerosis. The donor label of this sample is uncertain.

This clonotype has ten or more counts. The chain couples TRBV5-1 to TRBJ2-1; no firm D call. This CDR3 has 13 amino acids. CDR1 and CDR2 (germline): SGHRS, YFSETQ. The V and J ends lost 4 bases and 9 bases respectively, with 14 bases between them. This CDR3 reads CASSPEPLSEQFF. As DNA, the CDR3 is TGCGCCAGCAGCCCAGAACCCCTTTCTGAGCAGTTCTTC. Filled out from reference TRBV5-1 and TRBJ2-1, the complete variable domain reads KAGVTQTPRYLIKTRGQQVTLSCSPISGHRSVSWYQQTPGQGLQFLFEYFSETQRNKGNFPGRFSGRQFSNSRSEMNVSTLELGDSALYLCASSPEPLSEQFFGPGTRLTVL.

In its sample, this clonotype was seen many times. V is TRBV5-1 and J is TRBJ2-3; D is perhaps TRBD1 or TRBD2 (5 bases each). V lost 0 bases, J lost 7 bases, and 12 bases lay in between. There are 14 residues in the CDR3. The germline V gene encodes CDR1 SGHRS and CDR2 YFSETQ. This CDR3 is CASSLGGDLNTQYF. The CDR3 nucleotides read TGCGCCAGCAGCTTGGGAGGGGATTTAAATACGCAGTATTTT.

There are many counts of this clonotype. V usage is TRBV12-3 or TRBV12-4 and J usage is TRBJ1-2; a weak D match, TRBD1 (6 bases). The V and J ends lost 7 bases and 8 bases respectively, with 14 bases between them. The length of the CDR3 is 12 residues. CDR3 protein: CASTSGEGGYTF. DNA of the CDR3: TGTGCCAGCACCTCAGGGGAGGGGGGCTACACCTTC.

This clonotype was observed many times. The chain uses TRBV4-2 and TRBJ2-1; D is unresolved. V lost 3 bases, J lost 5 bases, and 11 bases lay in between. Germline V gene sequence: CDR1 LGHNA, CDR2 YNFKEQ. The CDR3 runs 14 residues. The CDR3: CASSQESIDNEQFF. The CDR3 DNA follows: TGTGCCAGCAGCCAGGAAAGTATCGACAATGAGCAGTTCTTC.

This clonotype was counted many times. V gene TRBV25-1 combines with J gene TRBJ2-1, with 10 bases aligning to TRBD1. V lost 5 bases, J lost 3 bases, and 4 bases stayed unmatched. Germline CDR1 and CDR2: MGHDK and SYGVNS. The CDR3 covers 15 residues. The CDR3 DNA reads as TGTGCCAGCAGTTGGACAGGGGGGATCTACAATGAGCAGTTCTTC. Protein: CASSWTGGIYNEQFF. Based on the CDR3 plus reference TRBV25-1 and TRBJ2-1, the full variable domain is EADIYQTPRYLVIGTGKKITLECSQTMGHDKMYWYQQDPGMELHLIHYSYGVNSTEKGDLSSESTVSRIRTEHFPLTLESARPSHTSQYLCASSWTGGIYNEQFFGPGTRLTVL.